The 13 T cell receptor beta chains given below trace back to one sample, sequenced in a study of response to subunit inactivated influenza vaccine. In TCRdb, the RT-PCR reads were re-called with MiXCR into one record per CDR3 protein. The data show more than 450,000 distinct CDR3 sequences, approximately 10% seen once. The sample also formed part of further work on T cells expressing NK-cell markers. That work adds: 5'RACE template switching with UMIs produced the TCR beta cDNA.

The specimen was PBMCs from blood, collected on the day of vaccination. The source of these receptors is a man aged 45 to 65 who received an inactivated influenza vaccine.

This clonotype came up a few times. The V gene is TRBV7-2, the J gene TRBJ1-5; D may be TRBD1 (6 bases). This CDR3 is 15 amino acids long. V lost 3 bases and J lost 0, with 9 bases in between. Germline loops: CDR1 SGHTA, CDR2 FQGNSA. The CDR3 DNA reads as TGTGCCAGCAGCTTTAGGGGGAATAGCAATCAGCCCCAGCATTTT. It is translated as CASSFRGNSNQPQHF. The variable domain in full, completed from reference TRBV7-2 and TRBJ1-5, reads GAGVSQSPSNKVTEKGKDVELRCDPISGHTALYWYRQSLGQGLEFLIYFQGNSAPDKSGLPSDRFSAERTGGSVSTLTIQRTQQEDSAVYLCASSFRGNSNQPQHFGDGTRLSIL.

The chain carries TRBV20-1 and TRBJ2-2; 7 bases fit TRBD1. CDR3 length equals 13 residues. The trim removed 6 bases at V and 1 base at J, leaving 2 bases unmatched. The germline V gene encodes CDR1 DFQATT and CDR2 SNEGSKA (reference sequence). The CDR3 DNA follows: TGCAGTGCCTGGACAGGGAACACCGGGGAGCTGTTTTTT. This encodes CSAWTGNTGELFF.

This clonotype has a handful of counts. The V and J genes are TRBV10-3 and TRBJ2-3; D not certain. This CDR3 is 13 amino acids long. The V gene lost 2 bases and the J gene lost 4 bases, with 7 bases spanning the gap. Germline V lookup: CDR1 ENHRY, CDR2 SYGVKD. CDR3 amino acids: CAISENGADTQYF. The DNA for the CDR3 is TGTGCCATCAGTGAGAACGGTGCAGATACGCAGTATTTT.

This clonotype has a handful of counts. The J gene is TRBJ1-6, the V gene TRBV7-2, with 7 bases aligning to TRBD1. The CDR3 extends over 16 amino acids. The junction had 6 bases not matched to a gene; V was cut back by 5 bases and J by 2 bases. In germline, CDR1 is SGHTA, CDR2 FQGNSA. The CDR3 here is CASSLRQGTYNSPLHF. For the CDR3, the DNA is TGTGCCAGCAGCCTCAGACAGGGTACCTATAATTCACCCCTCCACTTT.

The table lists this clonotype with many counts. The junction and the germline gene differ at one end; a read error may be behind it. V and J are TRBV5-1 and TRBJ2-7; 11 positions match TRBD1. Per the germline V gene, CDR1 is SGHRS and CDR2 is YFSETQ. The CDR3 spans 14 residues. The CDR3 DNA is TGTGCCAGCAGTTTTGGGACAGGGGGTTACGAGCAGTACTTC. Amino acid sequence: CASSFGTGGYEQYF.

The chain carries TRBV9 and TRBJ2-5; 8 nucleotides agree with TRBD2. CDR1 is SGDLS, CDR2 YYNGEE, per germline. V trimming: 2 bases; J trimming: 5 bases; junction bases outside the gene matches: 8. This CDR3 is 15 amino acids long. The CDR3 reads CASSVGPSGGETQYF. CDR3 sequence (DNA): TGTGCCAGCAGCGTGGGGCCCTCGGGGGGGGAGACCCAGTACTTC.

The chain carries TRBV6-5 and TRBJ1-5; unclear D gene. CDR3 size: 16 residues. CDR1 MNHEY and CDR2 SVGAGI come from the germline V gene. V dropped 0 bases and J dropped 7 bases, with 16 bases sitting between them. CDR3 DNA sequence: TGTGCCAGCAGTTACTCGAAGGGCGGGAGGAAGCAGCCCCAGCATTTT. Translating gives CASSYSKGGRKQPQHF.

This chain joins TRBV7-9 and TRBJ1-1, with TRBD1 matching over 9 bases. CDR1 and CDR2 from the germline V gene are SEHNR and FQNEAQ (reference sequence). The CDR3 is made up of 16 amino acids. With V trimmed by 5 bases and J by 4 bases, 11 bases remained unmatched. The CDR3 protein is CASSPTPGQGATEAFF. The CDR3 nucleotides are TGTGCCAGCAGCCCCACTCCGGGACAGGGCGCCACTGAAGCTTTCTTT.

This clonotype was detected only a few times. The CDR3 is CAIRNGREGLGTDTQYF. The CDR3 coding sequence is TGTGCCATCAGAAACGGGCGGGAGGGCCTGGGCACAGATACGCAGTATTTT. The chain links TRBV10-3 to TRBJ2-3, with 9 bases that match TRBD2. The CDR3 extends over 17 amino acids. Trimming removed 6 bases from V and 1 base from J; junction bases left unmatched: 11. Per the germline V gene, CDR1 is ENHRY and CDR2 is SYGVKD.

This clonotype was recorded at least ten times. This rearrangement joins TRBV5-1 to TRBJ1-2, with D perhaps matching TRBD1 (5 bases). The CDR3 runs to 13 residues. Between the trimmed V and J ends, which lost 0 bases and 4 bases, there was a span of 7 bases. Germline loops: CDR1 SGHRS, CDR2 YFSETQ. CDR3 residues: CASSLEQGYGYTF. CDR3 nucleotides: TGCGCCAGCAGCTTGGAGCAGGGCTATGGCTACACCTTC.

This clonotype was counted many times. V gene TRBV5-1 combines with J gene TRBJ1-2; D unclear. V lost 0 bases and J 4 bases, leaving 7 bases between the germline ends. CDR3 length: 13 residues. The germline V gene encodes CDR1 SGHRS and CDR2 YFSETQ. The DNA for the CDR3 is TGCGCCAGCAGCTTGGACAGTTCCTATGGCTACACCTTC. As protein: CASSLDSSYGYTF. Based on the CDR3 plus reference TRBV5-1 and TRBJ1-2, the full variable domain is KAGVTQTPRYLIKTRGQQVTLSCSPISGHRSVSWYQQTPGQGLQFLFEYFSETQRNKGNFPGRFSGRQFSNSRSEMNVSTLELGDSALYLCASSLDSSYGYTFGSGTRLTVV.

The sample holds a few counts of this clonotype. The J gene is TRBJ2-3, the V gene TRBV27; 8 bases match TRBD2. The V segment lost 3 bases and the J segment 0 bases; nucleotides outside the gene matches: 8. From germline, CDR1 is MNHEY and CDR2 SMNVEV (reference sequence). This CDR3 spans 17 amino acids. As DNA, the CDR3 is TGTGCCAGCAGTTTTATCGGGAGGGGCCCTAGCACAGATACGCAGTATTTT. It specifies CASSFIGRGPSTDTQYF.

The chain links TRBV27 to TRBJ1-6; 10 bases line up with TRBD1. Trimming took 6 bases from V and 9 from J; bases not matched to a gene: 5. The CDR3 has 14 residues. In germline, CDR1 is MNHEY, CDR2 SMNVEV (reference sequence). CDR3 in amino acids: CASSPRDRGSPLHF. In nucleotides, the CDR3 is TGTGCCAGCAGCCCCCGGGACAGGGGTTCACCCCTCCACTTT.